A selection of T cell receptor beta chains follows, all from one sample in a study of monozygotic twins with inflammatory bowel disease. TCRdb reprocessed the 5' RACE reads, with one entry per CDR3 protein and no DNA. The listing contains a few hundred thousand distinct CDR3 sequences. Specimen: blood. These receptors all come from a human donor with ulcerative colitis or Crohn's disease, or a healthy co-twin of an affected twin (not recorded which). The CDR3 runs from the conserved cysteine through the conserved F or W.

J,V,CDR3
TRBJ2-1,TRBV28,CASRGGFYNEQFF
TRBJ2-7,TRBV18,CASSPGLAGSYEQYF
TRBJ2-5,TRBV20-1,CSAKGEGTGSVETQYF
TRBJ1-6,TRBV30,CAWSTPDRGRSPLHF
TRBJ1-1,TRBV3-1,CASSHGRNTEAFF
TRBJ1-2,TRBV5-1,CASSLGQAQSAGITDYGYTF
TRBJ2-2,TRBV5-4,CASSFPIGRGRTGELFF
TRBJ2-2,TRBV29-1,CSVEYRNTGELFF
TRBJ1-1,TRBV18,CASSPPARADEAFF
TRBJ1-1,TRBV10-3,CARREVNTEAFF
TRBJ1-1,TRBV20-1,CSARGGVGNTEAFF
TRBJ2-7,TRBV7-2,CASSPWGEQYF
TRBJ2-3,TRBV2,CASSDWGSGRADTQYF